This T cell receptor (beta chain) was recovered during a study of vaccination effects on CD4 cells after COVID-19. Only in-frame clones appear in the TCRdb table, and some are missing; sequencing was by immunoSEQ multiplex PCR. The data show tens of thousands of clones, more than 60% seen once. Viral peptide pool expansion of antigen-specific CD4+ T cells preceded sequencing in the ViraFEST assay. Cells that had been cultured for about 10 days were the source of isolated CD4+ T cells. Each vaccine recipient was nucleocapsid antibody negative and had no prior SARS-CoV-2 infection. The V gene's germline CDR1 is SGHVS and CDR2 FQNEAQ. J gave up 0 bases and V 4 bases, and 5 bases lay outside the gene matches. This CDR3 has 16 amino acids. About this clone: Its antigen is still unknown.

The J gene is TRBJ1-4, the V gene TRBV7-8, with 7 bases that match TRBD1. This material consisted of CD4+ T cells from PBMCs cultured with SARS-CoV-2 spike peptides, taken before COVID-19 vaccination. The sequence derives from a human donor who received a COVID-19 vaccine. The CDR3 protein is CASSSGQAATNEKLFF. Written as DNA, the CDR3 is TGTGCCAGCAGCTCAGGACAGGCAGCAACTAATGAAAAACTGTTTTTT.